The rows below give T cell receptor beta chains drawn from one sample of a study of T-cell memory formation after mild COVID-19. Via MiXCR, TCRdb re-called the 5' RACE reads, giving one row per CDR3 protein. The profile covers under 35,000 distinct CDR3 sequences, with 15% to 20% appearing a single time and 1.4% taken by the ten largest. What was sequenced was PBMCs or a T cell subset sorted from them (not recorded which). The receptors originated from an adult who had mild COVID-19 (a few samples of this study predate the infection). Cell type and time point are not known. The CDR3 runs from the conserved cysteine through the conserved F or W. D genes are given only for firm matches. The size field is filled for only some rows; it gives once, few, many or a size class.

D	size	J	V	CDR3	DNA
TRBD1	many	TRBJ1-1	TRBV15	CATSRDPARQGKAFF	TGTGCCACCAGCAGAGATCCCGCCAGACAGGGGAAAGCTTTCTTT
NA	few	TRBJ2-3	TRBV7-2	CSSSPGLAADTQYF	TGTTCCAGCAGCCCAGGGTTAGCGGCGGATACGCAGTATTTT
NA	many	TRBJ2-5	TRBV25-1	CASSRGGVGGETQYF	TGTGCCAGCAGTAGAGGGGGTGTTGGAGGAGAGACCCAGTACTTC
NA	few	TRBJ1-2	TRBV18	CASSPPTSGGYTF	TGTGCCAGCTCACCTCCCACATCGGGTGGCTACACCTTC
NA	once	TRBJ1-1	TRBV14	CASSQPPNTEAFF	TGTGCCAGCAGCCAGCCACCGAACACTGAAGCTTTCTTT
TRBD2	many	TRBJ2-3	TRBV20-1	CSALRIGSGRVTDTQYF	TGCAGTGCCTTAAGAATCGGGAGCGGGAGAGTCACAGATACGCAGTATTTT
NA	many	TRBJ2-1	TRBV3-1	CASSQLGYNEQFF	TGTGCCAGCAGCCAACTAGGGTACAATGAGCAGTTCTTC
NA	many	TRBJ2-1	TRBV7-2	CASSLVEGDNEQFF	TGTGCCAGCAGCTTAGTGGAAGGGGACAATGAGCAGTTCTTC
TRBD1	many	TRBJ2-1	TRBV5-1	CASSFGQGYNEQFF	TGCGCCAGCAGCTTTGGACAGGGTTACAATGAGCAGTTCTTC
NA	NA	TRBJ2-5	TRBV7-2	CASSFARGQETQYF	TGTGCCAGCAGCTTCGCTCGGGGTCAAGAGACCCAGTACTTC
TRBD1	NA	TRBJ2-7	TRBV7-2	CASSGSTGEFYEQYF	TGTGCCAGCAGCGGTTCGACAGGGGAGTTCTACGAGCAGTACTTC
NA	once	TRBJ2-7	TRBV27	CASGGIEQYF	TGTGCCAGCGGGGGCATCGAGCAGTACTTC
NA	few	TRBJ2-5	TRBV7-9	CASRVQGFQTQYF	TGTGCCAGCAGGGTACAGGGCTTCCAGACCCAGTACTTC
NA	many	TRBJ2-1	TRBV5-1	CASSLSLGGGEQFF	TGCGCCAGCAGCTTGAGCCTGGGGGGCGGTGAGCAGTTCTTC
TRBD2	many	TRBJ2-5	TRBV5-5	CASSLGGLAGVHRETQYF	TGTGCCAGCAGCTTGGGGGGACTAGCGGGAGTCCACCGGGAGACCCAGTACTTC
TRBD2	NA	TRBJ2-1	TRBV6-1	CASSEAVGAGGRKEQFF	TGTGCCAGCAGTGAAGCTGTAGGAGCGGGGGGGCGAAAGGAGCAGTTCTTC
NA	many	TRBJ2-3	TRBV10-2	CASKFAGSTDTQYF	TGCGCCAGCAAGTTCGCCGGGAGCACAGATACGCAGTATTTT
TRBD1	many	TRBJ2-2	TRBV7-9	CASSLNAGTANTGELFF	TGTGCCAGCAGCTTAAATGCCGGGACAGCCAACACCGGGGAGCTGTTTTTT
NA	many	TRBJ2-3	TRBV5-1	CASSFGGAVRTDTQYF	TGCGCCAGCAGCTTTGGGGGGGCGGTTCGAACAGATACGCAGTATTTT
TRBD1	few	TRBJ1-2	TRBV3-1	CASSQGQGAGGYTF	TGTGCCAGCAGCCAAGGACAGGGGGCTGGCGGCTACACCTTC
TRBD2	many	TRBJ2-5	TRBV5-5	CASSFLAGVRGQETQYF	TGTGCCAGCAGCTTTTTAGCGGGGGTACGAGGGCAAGAGACCCAGTACTTC
NA	medium-sized	TRBJ2-7	TRBV5-1	CASSLAGSREQYF	TGCGCCAGCAGCTTGGCCGGATCGAGGGAGCAGTACTTC
NA	many	TRBJ2-7	TRBV3-1	CASSQAEGKQYF	TGTGCCAGCAGCCAAGCGGAGGGAAAGCAGTACTTC
TRBD2	NA	TRBJ2-5	TRBV3-1	CASSQGRVASGSKETQYF	TGTGCCAGCAGCCAAGGGAGGGTCGCTAGCGGGAGTAAAGAGACCCAGTACTTC
NA	NA	TRBJ2-7	TRBV7-2	CASSLRGAYGDEQYF	TGTGCCAGCAGCTTAAGGGGGGCCTACGGCGACGAGCAGTACTTC
NA	many	TRBJ2-7	TRBV20-1	CSARVPGTVSYEQYF	TGCAGTGCTAGAGTTCCCGGGACGGTCTCCTACGAGCAGTACTTC
TRBD1	many	TRBJ1-2	TRBV29-1	CSVERDRGRGYTF	TGCAGCGTTGAAAGGGACAGGGGCCGCGGCTACACCTTC
TRBD2	many	TRBJ2-1	TRBV24-1	CATSGLAGGSYNEQFF	TGTGCCACCAGTGGACTAGCGGGGGGGTCCTACAATGAGCAGTTCTTC
TRBD1	many	TRBJ2-2	TRBV5-1	CASSPGTAINTGELFF	TGCGCCAGCAGCCCGGGGACAGCGATAAACACCGGGGAGCTGTTTTTT
NA	many	TRBJ1-1	TRBV11-1	CASSEGRWNTEAFF	TGTGCCAGCAGCGAAGGACGTTGGAACACTGAAGCTTTCTTT
NA	many	TRBJ2-7	TRBV5-1	CASSLRSPGDEQYF	TGCGCCAGCAGCTTGAGATCCCCTGGGGACGAGCAGTACTTC
NA	many	TRBJ1-6	TRBV19	CASSEGNSPLHF	TGTGCCAGTAGTGAGGGGAATTCACCCCTCCACTTT
TRBD2	many	TRBJ2-1	TRBV24-1	CATSDALAGSYNEQFF	TGTGCCACCAGTGATGCTCTAGCGGGGTCCTACAATGAGCAGTTCTTC
NA	many	TRBJ2-3	TRBV7-2	CASSLLGPADTQYF	TGTGCCAGCAGCTTATTGGGGCCTGCAGATACGCAGTATTTT
NA	NA	TRBJ1-1	TRBV25-1	CASKNPLNTEAFF	TGTGCCAGTAAAAATCCTCTGAACACTGAAGCTTTCTTT
NA	many	TRBJ1-5	TRBV27	CASSYYRGNQPQHF	TGTGCCAGCAGTTACTACAGGGGCAATCAGCCCCAGCATTTT
TRBD1	NA	TRBJ1-6	TRBV4-1	CASSRQGTYNSPLHF	TGCGCCAGCAGCCGACAGGGGACCTATAATTCACCCCTCCACTTT
TRBD1	many	TRBJ2-1	TRBV7-9	CASSLPLVGSWTGRNEQFF	TGTGCCAGCAGCTTACCTCTTGTTGGGTCGTGGACAGGGAGGAATGAGCAGTTCTTC
TRBD2	NA	TRBJ2-3	TRBV29-1	CSVSHQRGTNTQYF	TGCAGCGTTTCCCATCAGCGGGGGACGAATACGCAGTATTTT
NA	many	TRBJ2-7	TRBV14	CASSQVAVYEQYF	TGTGCCAGCAGCCAAGTAGCGGTCTACGAGCAGTACTTC
TRBD2	medium-sized	TRBJ2-3	TRBV7-9	CASSSRGGRADTQYF	TGTGCCAGCAGCTCACGGGGGGGCCGCGCAGATACGCAGTATTTT
TRBD2	NA	TRBJ2-2	TRBV7-8	CASSLASGRAGTGELFF	TGTGCCAGCAGCTTAGCTAGCGGGAGGGCGGGCACCGGGGAGCTGTTTTTT
TRBD1	many	TRBJ2-3	TRBV2	CASSPRTGLGTDTQYF	TGTGCCAGCAGCCCCCGGACAGGGTTAGGCACAGATACGCAGTATTTT
TRBD2	NA	TRBJ2-1	TRBV18	CASSPPFVSSGSNEQFF	TGTGCCAGCTCACCACCATTCGTATCTAGCGGGAGCAATGAGCAGTTCTTC
NA	many	TRBJ2-2	TRBV12-3/TRBV12-4	CASSFGLTLAGTGELFF	TGTGCCAGCAGTTTCGGTTTGACACTAGCCGGCACCGGGGAGCTGTTTTTT
NA	NA	TRBJ1-4	TRBV29-1	CSVVRDGELFF	TGCAGCGTAGTCCGGGACGGAGAACTGTTTTTT
TRBD2	many	TRBJ2-1	TRBV11-2	CASSLEPGRAASSYNEQFF	TGTGCCAGCAGCTTAGAGCCCGGGAGGGCCGCTAGCTCCTACAATGAGCAGTTCTTC
NA	many	TRBJ2-1	TRBV7-3	CASSLGVDGEQFF	TGTGCCAGCAGCTTAGGTGTGGATGGGGAGCAGTTCTTC
TRBD1	many	TRBJ1-2	TRBV5-5	CASRSGTGANYGYTF	TGTGCCAGCAGGTCCGGGACAGGTGCCAACTATGGCTACACCTTC
NA	many	TRBJ2-7	TRBV12-3/TRBV12-4	CASSFLQNYEQYF	TGTGCCAGCAGTTTCCTACAGAACTACGAGCAGTACTTC
NA	many	TRBJ2-1	TRBV7-2	CASSLGSVANEQFF	TGTGCCAGCAGCTTAGGGTCGGTAGCCAATGAGCAGTTCTTC
NA	many	TRBJ1-5	TRBV25-1	CASSAGYQPQHF	TGTGCCAGCAGTGCGGGGTATCAGCCCCAGCATTTT
NA	medium-sized	TRBJ2-3	TRBV7-8	CASSSPPRSTGTRNTDTQYF	TGTGCCAGCAGCTCCCCGCCCCGTTCAACTGGGACAAGAAACACAGATACGCAGTATTTT
TRBD2	NA	TRBJ2-5	TRBV2	CASSSVRSGGEETQYF	TGTGCCAGCAGCTCCGTTCGTAGCGGGGGCGAAGAGACCCAGTACTTC